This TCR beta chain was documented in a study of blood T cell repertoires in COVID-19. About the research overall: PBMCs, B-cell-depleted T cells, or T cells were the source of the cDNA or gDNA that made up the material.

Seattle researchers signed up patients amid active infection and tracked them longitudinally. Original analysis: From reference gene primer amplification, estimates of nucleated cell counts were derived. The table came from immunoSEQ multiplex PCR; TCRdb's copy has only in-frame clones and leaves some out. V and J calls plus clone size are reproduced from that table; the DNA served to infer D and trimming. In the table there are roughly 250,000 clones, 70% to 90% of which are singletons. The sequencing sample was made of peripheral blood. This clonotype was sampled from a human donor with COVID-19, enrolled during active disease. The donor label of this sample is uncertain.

CDR3 nucleotide sequence: TGCGCCAGCAGCTTTGGAGGGCCCACAGATACGCAGTATTTT. Translating it yields CASSFGGPTDTQYF. The chain couples TRBV5-1 to TRBJ2-3, with D possibly matching TRBD2 (6 bases). The germline V gene has CDR1 SGHRS and CDR2 YFSETQ. The CDR3 extends over 14 amino acids. Trimming left V 2 bases short and J 2 bases short, with 9 bases between.